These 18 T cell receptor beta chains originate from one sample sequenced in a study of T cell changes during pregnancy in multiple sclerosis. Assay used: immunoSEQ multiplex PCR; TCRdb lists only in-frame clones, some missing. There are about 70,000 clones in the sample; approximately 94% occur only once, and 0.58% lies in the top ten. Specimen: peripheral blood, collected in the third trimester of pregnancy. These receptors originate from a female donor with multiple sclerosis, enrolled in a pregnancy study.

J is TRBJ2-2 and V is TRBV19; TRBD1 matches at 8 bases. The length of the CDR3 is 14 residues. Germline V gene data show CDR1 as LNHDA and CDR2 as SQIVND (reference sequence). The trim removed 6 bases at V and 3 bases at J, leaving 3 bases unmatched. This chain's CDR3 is CASRTGVDTGELFF. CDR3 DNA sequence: TGTGCCAGTAGGACAGGGGTGGACACCGGGGAGCTGTTTTTT.

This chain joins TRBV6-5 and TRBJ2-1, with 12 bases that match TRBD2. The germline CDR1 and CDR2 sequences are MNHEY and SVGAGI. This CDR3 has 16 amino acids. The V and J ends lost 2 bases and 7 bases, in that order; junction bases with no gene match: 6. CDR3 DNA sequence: TGTGCCAGCAGTTACCCGACTAGCGGGGGCCTTAATGAGCAGTTCTTC. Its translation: CASSYPTSGGLNEQFF.

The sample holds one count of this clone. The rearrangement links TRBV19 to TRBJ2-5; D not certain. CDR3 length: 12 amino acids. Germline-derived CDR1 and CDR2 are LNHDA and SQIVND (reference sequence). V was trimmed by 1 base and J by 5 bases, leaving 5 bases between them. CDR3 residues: CASSIVPETQYF. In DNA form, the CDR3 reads TGTGCCAGTAGTATAGTCCCGGAGACCCAGTACTTC.

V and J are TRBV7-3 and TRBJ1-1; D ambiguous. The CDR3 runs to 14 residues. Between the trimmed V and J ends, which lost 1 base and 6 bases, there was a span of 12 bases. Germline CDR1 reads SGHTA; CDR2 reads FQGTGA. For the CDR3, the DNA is TGTGCCAGCAGCTTAATCACGGCGGGGTCTGAAGCTTTCTTT. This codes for CASSLITAGSEAFF.

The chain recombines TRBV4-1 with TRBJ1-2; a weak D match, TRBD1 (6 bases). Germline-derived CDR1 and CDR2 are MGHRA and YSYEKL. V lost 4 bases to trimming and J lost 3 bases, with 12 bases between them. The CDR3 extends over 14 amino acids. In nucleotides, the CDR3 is TGCGCCAGCAGCCGTGCAGGGGCCGACTATGGCTACACCTTC. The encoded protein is CASSRAGADYGYTF.

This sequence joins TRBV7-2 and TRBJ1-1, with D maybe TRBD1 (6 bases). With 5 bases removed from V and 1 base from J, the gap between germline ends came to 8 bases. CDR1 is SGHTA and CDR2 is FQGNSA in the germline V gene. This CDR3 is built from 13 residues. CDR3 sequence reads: CASSTQGNTEAFF. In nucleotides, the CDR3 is TGTGCCAGCAGCACACAGGGGAACACTGAAGCTTTCTTT. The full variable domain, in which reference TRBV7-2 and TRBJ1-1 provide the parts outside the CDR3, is GAGVSQSPSNKVTEKGKDVELRCDPISGHTALYWYRQSLGQGLEFLIYFQGNSAPDKSGLPSDRFSAERTGGSVSTLTIQRTQQEDSAVYLCASSTQGNTEAFFGQGTRLTVV.

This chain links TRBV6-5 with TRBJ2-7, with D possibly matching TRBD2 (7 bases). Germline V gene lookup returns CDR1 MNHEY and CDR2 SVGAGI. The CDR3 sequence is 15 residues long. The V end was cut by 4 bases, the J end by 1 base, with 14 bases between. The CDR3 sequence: CASSLGRGASYEQYF. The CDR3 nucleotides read TGTGCCAGCAGTTTGGGACGGGGGGCTTCCTACGAGCAGTACTTC.

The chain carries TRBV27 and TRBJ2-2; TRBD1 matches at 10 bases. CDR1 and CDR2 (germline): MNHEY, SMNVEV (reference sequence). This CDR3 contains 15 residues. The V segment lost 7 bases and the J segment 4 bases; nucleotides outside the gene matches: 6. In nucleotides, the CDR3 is TGTGCCAGCAATGACAGGGGGCGAATCACCGGGGAGCTGTTTTTT. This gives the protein CASNDRGRITGELFF.

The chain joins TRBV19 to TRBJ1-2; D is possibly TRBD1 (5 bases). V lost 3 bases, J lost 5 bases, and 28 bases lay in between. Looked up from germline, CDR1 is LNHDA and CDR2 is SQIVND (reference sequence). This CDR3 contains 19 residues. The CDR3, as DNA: TGTGCCAGTAGTATTACGCGGGGCGCAAAGGTCCTGGCTGGATATGGCTACACCTTC. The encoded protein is CASSITRGAKVLAGYGYTF. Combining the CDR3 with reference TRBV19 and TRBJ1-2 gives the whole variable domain DGGITQSPKYLFRKEGQNVTLSCEQNLNHDAMYWYRQDPGQGLRLIYYSQIVNDFQKGDIAEGYSVSREKKESFPLTVTSAQKNPTAFYLCASSITRGAKVLAGYGYTFGSGTRLTVV.

The CDR3 sequence: CASSWRGYQETQYF. DNA for the CDR3: TGTGCCAGCAGCTGGCGGGGGTACCAAGAGACCCAGTACTTC. V is TRBV9 and J is TRBJ2-5; 7 nucleotides match TRBD2. CDR1 SGDLS and CDR2 YYNGEE come from the germline V gene. This CDR3 spans 14 amino acids. The trim removed 4 bases at V and 0 bases at J, leaving 3 bases unmatched.

CDR3 protein: CASSRQGDQPQHF. For the CDR3, the DNA is TGTGCCAGTAGTAGGCAGGGCGATCAGCCCCAGCATTTT. This chain joins TRBV19 and TRBJ1-5; possible D gene TRBD1, 5 bases. Germline V lookup: CDR1 LNHDA, CDR2 SQIVND (reference sequence). This CDR3 is built from 13 residues. V lost 4 bases and J 5 bases, leaving 9 bases between the germline ends.

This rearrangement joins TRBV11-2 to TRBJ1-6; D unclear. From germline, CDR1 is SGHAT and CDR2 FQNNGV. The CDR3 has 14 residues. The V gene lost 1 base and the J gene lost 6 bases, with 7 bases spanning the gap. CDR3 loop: CASSLAGFNSPLHF. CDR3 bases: TGTGCCAGCAGCTTAGCGGGTTTTAATTCACCCCTCCACTTT.

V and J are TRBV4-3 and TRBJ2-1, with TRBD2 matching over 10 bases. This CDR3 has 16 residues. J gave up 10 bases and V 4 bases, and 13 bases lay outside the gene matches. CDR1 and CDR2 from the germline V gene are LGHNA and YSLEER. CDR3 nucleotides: TGCGCCAGCAGCCTCTTCCCCAGCGGGGGGGCGGGGGAGCAGTTCTTC. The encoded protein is CASSLFPSGGAGEQFF.

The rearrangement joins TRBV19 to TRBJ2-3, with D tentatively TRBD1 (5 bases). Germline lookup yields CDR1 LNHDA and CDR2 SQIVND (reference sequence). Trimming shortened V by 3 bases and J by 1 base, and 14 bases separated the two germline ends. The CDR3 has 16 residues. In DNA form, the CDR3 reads TGTGCCAGTAGTATCCTTGCGGTAGGGGGCACAGATACGCAGTATTTT. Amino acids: CASSILAVGGTDTQYF. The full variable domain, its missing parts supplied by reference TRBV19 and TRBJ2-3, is DGGITQSPKYLFRKEGQNVTLSCEQNLNHDAMYWYRQDPGQGLRLIYYSQIVNDFQKGDIAEGYSVSREKKESFPLTVTSAQKNPTAFYLCASSILAVGGTDTQYFGPGTRLTVL.

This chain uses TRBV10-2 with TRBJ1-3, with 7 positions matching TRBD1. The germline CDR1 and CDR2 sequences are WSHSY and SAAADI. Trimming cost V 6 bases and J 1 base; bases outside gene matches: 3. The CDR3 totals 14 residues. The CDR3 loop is CASRVTGSGNTIYF. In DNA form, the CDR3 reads TGCGCCAGCAGAGTGACAGGGTCTGGAAACACCATATATTTT.

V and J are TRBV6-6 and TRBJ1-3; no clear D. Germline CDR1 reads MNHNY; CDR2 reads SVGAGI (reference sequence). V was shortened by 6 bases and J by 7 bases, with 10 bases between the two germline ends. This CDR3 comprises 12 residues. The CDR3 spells CASSTPRNTIYF. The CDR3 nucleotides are TGTGCCAGCAGCACACCTCGTAACACCATATATTTT.

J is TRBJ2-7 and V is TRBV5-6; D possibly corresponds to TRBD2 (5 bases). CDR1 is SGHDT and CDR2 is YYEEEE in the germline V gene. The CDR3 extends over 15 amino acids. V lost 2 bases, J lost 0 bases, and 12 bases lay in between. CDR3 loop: CASSFIRTYSYEQYF. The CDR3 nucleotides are TGTGCCAGCAGCTTCATAAGGACTTACTCCTACGAGCAGTACTTC.

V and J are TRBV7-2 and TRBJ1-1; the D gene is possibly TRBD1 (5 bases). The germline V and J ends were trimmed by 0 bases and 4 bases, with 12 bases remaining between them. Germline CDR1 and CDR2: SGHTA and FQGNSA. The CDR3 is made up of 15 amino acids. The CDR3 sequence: CASSLAHHRGTEAFF. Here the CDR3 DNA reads TGTGCCAGCAGCTTAGCGCATCATAGGGGCACTGAAGCTTTCTTT.